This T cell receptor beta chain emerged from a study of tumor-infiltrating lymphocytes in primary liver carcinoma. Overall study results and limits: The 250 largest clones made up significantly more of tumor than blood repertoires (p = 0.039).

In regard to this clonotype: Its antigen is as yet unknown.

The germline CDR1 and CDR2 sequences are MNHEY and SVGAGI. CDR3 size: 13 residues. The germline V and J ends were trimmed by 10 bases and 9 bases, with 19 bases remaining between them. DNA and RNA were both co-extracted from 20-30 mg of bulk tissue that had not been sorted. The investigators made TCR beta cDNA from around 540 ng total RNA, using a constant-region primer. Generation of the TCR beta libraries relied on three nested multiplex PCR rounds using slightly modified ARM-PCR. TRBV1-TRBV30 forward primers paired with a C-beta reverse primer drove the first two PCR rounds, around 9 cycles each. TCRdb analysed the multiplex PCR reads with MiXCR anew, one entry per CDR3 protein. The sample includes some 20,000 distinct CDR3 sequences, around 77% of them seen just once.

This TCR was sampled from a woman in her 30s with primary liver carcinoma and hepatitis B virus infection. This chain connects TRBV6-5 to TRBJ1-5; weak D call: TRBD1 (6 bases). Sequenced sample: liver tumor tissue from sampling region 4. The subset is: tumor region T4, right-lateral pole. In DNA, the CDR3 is TGTGCCATATCGGACAGCGCCGAGGGGCCCCAGCATTTT. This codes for CAISDSAEGPQHF.